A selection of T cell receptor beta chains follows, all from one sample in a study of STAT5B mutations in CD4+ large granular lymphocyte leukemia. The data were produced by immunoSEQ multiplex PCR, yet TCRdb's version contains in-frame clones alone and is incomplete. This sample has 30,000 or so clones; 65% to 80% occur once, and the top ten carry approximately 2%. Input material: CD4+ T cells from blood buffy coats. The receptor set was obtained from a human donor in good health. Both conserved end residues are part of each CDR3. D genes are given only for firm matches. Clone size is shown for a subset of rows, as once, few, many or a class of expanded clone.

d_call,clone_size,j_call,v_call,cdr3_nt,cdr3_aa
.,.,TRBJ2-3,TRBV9,TGTGCCAGCAGCGTGGGTCCGGGGAACCCCGGTCACGGCACAGATACGCAGTATTTT,CASSVGPGNPGHGTDTQYF
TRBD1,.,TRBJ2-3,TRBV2,TGTGCCAGCAGCCGGGACAGGGGCCGCACAGATACGCAGTATTTT,CASSRDRGRTDTQYF
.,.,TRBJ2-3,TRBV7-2,TGTGCCAGCAGCTTAGCGGGAGTGGATACGCAGTATTTT,CASSLAGVDTQYF
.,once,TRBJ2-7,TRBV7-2,TGTGCCAGCAGCTGGAGCTACAACTCCTACGAGCAGTACTTC,CASSWSYNSYEQYF
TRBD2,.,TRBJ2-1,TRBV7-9,TGTGCCAGCAGCTTACTAGCGGGGGCCTACAATGAGCAGTTCTTC,CASSLLAGAYNEQFF
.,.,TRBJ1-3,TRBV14,TGTGCCAGCAGCCCGTCAGGAGGACCCTCTGGAAACACCATATATTTT,CASSPSGGPSGNTIYF
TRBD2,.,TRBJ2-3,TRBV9,TGTGCCAGCAGCGTAGAGGCGAGCGGGGGAACTAGGGATACGCAGTATTTT,CASSVEASGGTRDTQYF
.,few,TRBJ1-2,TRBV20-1,TGCAGTGCTTGGGGTGATGGCTACACCTTC,CSAWGDGYTF
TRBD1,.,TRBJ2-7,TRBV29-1,TGCAGCGTTAGGACAGGGGGCGGCCACGAGCAGTACTTC,CSVRTGGGHEQYF
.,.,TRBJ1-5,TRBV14,TGTGCCAGCAGCCAAGACAGGGCGGAGGAGCCCCAGCATTTT,CASSQDRAEEPQHF
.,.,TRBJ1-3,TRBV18,TGTGCCAGCTCACCTAATACAGCACTCTCTGGAAACACCATATATTTT,CASSPNTALSGNTIYF
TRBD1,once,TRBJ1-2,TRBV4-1,TGCGCCAGCAGCCAAGCCGGGACAGGGAGTAACTATGGCTACACCTTC,CASSQAGTGSNYGYTF
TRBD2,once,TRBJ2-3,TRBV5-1,TGCGCCAGCAGCTCGAGGCTAGCGGGAACAGATACGCAGTATTTT,CASSSRLAGTDTQYF
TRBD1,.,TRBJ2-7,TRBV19,TGTGCCAGTAGTCCTTCCCTGACAGGGTCAAGCTCCTACGAGCAGTACTTC,CASSPSLTGSSSYEQYF
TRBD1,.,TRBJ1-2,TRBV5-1,TGCGCCACAGCCACCGGGACAGGGAGGGGCTACACCTTC,CATATGTGRGYTF
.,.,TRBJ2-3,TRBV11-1,TGTGCCAGCAGCTCAGAGCGGGCTACGAGCACAGATACGCAGTATTTT,CASSSERATSTDTQYF
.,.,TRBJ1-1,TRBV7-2,TGTGCCAGCAACCAAGTGGGTGAAGCTTTCTTT,CASNQVGEAFF
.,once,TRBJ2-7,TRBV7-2,TGTGCCAGCAGCTTAGCGGGCGCAGGGGAATACGAGCAGTACTTC,CASSLAGAGEYEQYF
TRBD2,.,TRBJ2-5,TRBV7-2,TGTGCCAGCAGCCGCCGCGGGAGAGAGACCCAGTACTTC,CASSRRGRETQYF
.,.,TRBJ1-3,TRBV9,TGTGCCAGCAGCCCACAGGGAAACACCATATATTTT,CASSPQGNTIYF
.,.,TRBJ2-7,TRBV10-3,TGTGCCATAAATGGCCGCGCACACGAGCAGTACTTC,CAINGRAHEQYF
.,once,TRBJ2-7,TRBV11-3,TGTGCCAGCAGCTTACAGGGCTACGAGCAGTACTTC,CASSLQGYEQYF
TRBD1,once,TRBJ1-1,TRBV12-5,TGTGCTAGTGTCCCGACAGGGGGCACTGAAGCTTTCTTT,CASVPTGGTEAFF
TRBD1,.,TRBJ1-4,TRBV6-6,TGTGCCAGCACCCGAGGGACAGGGGGTGAAAAACTGTTTTTT,CASTRGTGGEKLFF
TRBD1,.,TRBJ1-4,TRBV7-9,TGTGCCAGCAGCAACAAGGGACAGGGCGAAAAACTGTTTTTT,CASSNKGQGEKLFF
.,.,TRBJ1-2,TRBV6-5,TGTGCCAGCAGTTACTCGAGTTCAGGGAACTATGGCTACACCTTC,CASSYSSSGNYGYTF
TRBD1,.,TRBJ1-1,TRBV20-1,TGCAGTGCGACAGGGATGAGGGCTTTCTTT,CSATGMRAFF
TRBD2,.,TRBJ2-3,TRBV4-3,TGCGCCAGCAGTCACCTCATTAGCGGGGGGGCCGCGACAGATACGCAGTATTTT,CASSHLISGGAATDTQYF
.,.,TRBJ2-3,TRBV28,TGTGCCAGCAGGCGTGCAGGGAGGAGGGCTAGTAGGTCAGATACGCAGTATTTT,CASRRAGRRASRSDTQYF
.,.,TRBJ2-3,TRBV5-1,TGCGCCAGCAGCTCAAGGGGCGGTTTCGCAGATACGCAGTATTTT,CASSSRGGFADTQYF
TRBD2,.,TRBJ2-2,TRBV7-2,TGTGCCAGCAGCTTATTCCCTGGCGGGGGGACCGGGGAGCTGTTTTTT,CASSLFPGGGTGELFF
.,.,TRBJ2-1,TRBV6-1,TGTGCCAGCAGTGGCAGGTTCTCCTACAATGAGCAGTTCTTC,CASSGRFSYNEQFF
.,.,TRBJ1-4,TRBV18,TGTGCCAGCTCACCACCTACAGTTCGAGAAAAACTGTTTTTT,CASSPPTVREKLFF
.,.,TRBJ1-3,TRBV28,TGTGCCAGCAGCTACTCCATCGGTTCTGGAAACACCATATATTTT,CASSYSIGSGNTIYF
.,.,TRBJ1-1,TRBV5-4,TGTGCCAGCAGCTGGGCAGGGACCATGAACACTGAAGCTTTCTTT,CASSWAGTMNTEAFF
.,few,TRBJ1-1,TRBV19,TGTGCCAGTAGTGCCTTGAACACTGAAGCTTTCTTT,CASSALNTEAFF
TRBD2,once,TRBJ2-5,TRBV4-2,TGTGCCAGCAGCCAAGATTTGGCCGCTAGCGGGAGGGCCTGGGAGACCCAGTACTTC,CASSQDLAASGRAWETQYF
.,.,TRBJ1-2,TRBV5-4,TGTGCCAGCAGCCTGGTGGAGGAATACTATGGCTACACCTTC,CASSLVEEYYGYTF
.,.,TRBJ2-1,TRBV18,TGTGCCAGCTCATCGGACCAGGGAAATGAGCAGTTCTTC,CASSSDQGNEQFF
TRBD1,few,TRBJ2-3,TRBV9,TGTGCCAGCAGCCGCTACGGGACAGCAGGAGATACGCAGTATTTT,CASSRYGTAGDTQYF
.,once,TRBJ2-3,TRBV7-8,TGTGCCAGCAGCTCAGACAGACTCAGTACAGATACGCAGTATTTT,CASSSDRLSTDTQYF
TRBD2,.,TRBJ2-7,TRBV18,TGTGCCAGCTCGGGACTAGCCGCCTACGAGCAGTACTTC,CASSGLAAYEQYF
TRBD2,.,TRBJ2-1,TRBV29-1,TGCAGCGGGGGGTTCAGCGGGAGGGAGCAGTTCTTC,CSGGFSGREQFF
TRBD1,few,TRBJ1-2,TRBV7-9,TGTGCCAGCAGCTTAACGGTTGGCAGGGGGCAAGGCTACACCTTC,CASSLTVGRGQGYTF
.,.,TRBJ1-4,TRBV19,TGTGCCAGTAAAACCGGGACACCAGAAAAACTGTTTTTT,CASKTGTPEKLFF